The 3 T cell receptor beta chains listed next were all sequenced from one sample in a study of PD-L1 blockade in urothelial cancer (dated by TCRdb to about 2017). According to the study, the label for this sample's time point signals: peripheral blood 6 weeks after treatment start. Receptor libraries were prepared by the immunoSEQ multiplex PCR assay. TCRdb limited this immuneACCESS table to in-frame rearrangements with V and J called. A share of clones is missing; checked studies link under half to unresolved V genes, and the rest is unexplained. This sample lists about 130,000 clones; approximately 85% were detected once. The top ten constitute approximately 2.4% of the sample. The sample in question was PBMCs, obtained around atezolizumab (anti-PD-L1) treatment. All receptors derive from a man aged 45-60 years with urothelial cancer.

The CDR3 nucleotides read TGTGCCAGCAGCTTAACTAGCGGGGGGTACAATGAGCAGTTCTTC. This gives the protein CASSLTSGGYNEQFF. The chain employs TRBV7-3 and TRBJ2-1; 10 bases map to TRBD2. V shed 0 bases and J 4 bases; nucleotides not matched to a gene: 0. Germline V gives CDR1 SGHTA, CDR2 FQGTGA. This CDR3 is built from 15 residues.

This clone occurred a few times. The chain recombines TRBV18 with TRBJ1-2; 8 positions agree with TRBD1. Trimming removed 3 bases from V and 12 bases from J; junction bases left unmatched: 15. CDR3 length: 15 residues. Germline V gene lookup returns CDR1 KGHSH and CDR2 LQKENI. CDR3 region: CASSPPTGQGTVDTF. The CDR3 coding sequence is TGTGCCAGCTCACCCCCCACCGGACAGGGCACAGTGGACACCTTC.

This clone has only one observation. This rearrangement joins TRBV6-6 to TRBJ1-2; a possible D gene is TRBD1 (5 bases). Germline V gives CDR1 MNHNY, CDR2 SVGAGI (reference sequence). Trimming pared 5 bases from V and 6 bases from J, leaving 16 bases between. The CDR3 has 14 residues. CDR3 region: CASSRSGTSDGYTF. The CDR3, as DNA: TGTGCCAGCAGTCGCTCCGGGACTTCCGATGGCTACACCTTC.